This T cell receptor beta chain was identified in a study of T cell responses to AZD1222 COVID-19 vaccine (dated by TCRdb to the early 2020s). At the level of the whole study: AZD1222 recipients with second doses at about 4 weeks or about 12 weeks were pooled, because spike-specific TCR depth and breadth did not differ between schedules. A total of around 240 trial participants underwent TCR sequencing, of whom around 200 received two doses of AZD1222 and around 26 received two doses of the MenACWY control vaccine. Trial participants were enrolled into age subgroups of 18-55, 56-69 and 70-plus years, which contained around 150, 28 and 57 TCR-sequenced participants, respectively. Summary of the overall study and its limitations: Conclusions about previously exposed vaccinees are limited, since just five to seven AZD1222 recipients were seropositive for SARS-CoV-2 at baseline. Spike-specific TCR breadth and depth rose significantly after two AZD1222 doses compared with day 0 and with MenACWY recipients. Participants were mostly white British, with more females than males. The authors suggested clonal diversity may have been underestimated. In the small 56-69-year group, the increase in depth fell short of significance, most likely because of low power. The whole spike protein was spanned by vaccine-associated CD4 TCRs, and dominant responses were seen in regions 160-218 and 743-854. Because no day 14 peak-response samples were available, repertoires were characterized only after the peak T cell response. Epitopes outside the regions mutated in the B.1.351 and B.1.1.7 variants were reportedly recognized by nearly half of the unique spike-specific TCRs.

The time point label, as the study defines it: baseline before first vaccination. Vaccinee samples were obtained from the UK trials COV001 and COV002, which included a single-blind randomized controlled phase 2/3 trial of AZD1222 (ChAdOx1 nCoV-19) in healthy adults. Trial participant PBMC samples were collected at day 0 and day 28 after the second dose for TCRbeta chain sequencing. Regarding this clone: Its antigen has not been determined. No qualities accompany the bases; no much larger clone lies one base away.

The CDR3 regions of human TCRbeta chains were subjected to immunosequencing. For the original study's pipeline: TCRs in the repertoires were compared against a reference library of SARS-CoV-2-specific TCRs that had been generated with the MIRA antigen-specificity platform. Breadth meant the fraction of unique TCRs that were SARS-CoV-2-associated, whereas depth meant the fraction of total T cells that were SARS-CoV-2-associated. Using the MIRA data, every spike-specific TCR was mapped to the spike region that the TCR reacted to and assigned to either a CD4 or a CD8 class. Log10-transformed breadth and depth values were compared by one-way ANOVA with Sidak's multiple comparisons tests. TCRdb provides this immuneACCESS table in a form limited to in-frame rearrangements. Some clones are lacking; in checked studies, under half of them reflect an unresolved V gene, and why the rest are absent is not known. V and J calls and clone size are given by that table; D and trimming were obtained from the DNA. The sample contains more than 60,000 clones, approximately 82% of them found a single time. The ten largest account for 15% to 25% of the sample.

V loses 0 bases of germline sequence and J loses 10 bases, and the interval between the two ends is 16 bases. Counted from cysteine to phenylalanine, this CDR3 has 16 amino acids. Only the CDR3 DNA stays, 48 bases, in frame from base 1. Taken from the germline V gene, the CDR1 and CDR2 loops are SGHDN and FVKESK. Here the sequenced sample was peripheral blood, taken on day 0 of AZD1222 vaccination. The receptor's source is an adult in good health. The receptor chain draws on TRBV14 and TRBJ1-6, and TRBD1 may be the D gene, going by 5 matching bases. Here is the DNA: TGTGCCAGCAGCCAAGATGGGCCGGGGCTTCGATCACCCCTCCACTTT. This is translated as CASSQDGPGLRSPLHF.